This entry lists 7 T cell receptor beta chains sequenced from one sample in a study of post-analysis software for immune sequencing data. Findings and caveats of the study: Patients carried 4 or 5 TRBV segments more frequently than controls did, and TRBV5-6, TRBV5-1 and TRBV20-1 were among them.

Researchers reported that TCR beta cDNA libraries carried unique molecular identifiers. MiXCR, run by TCRdb on the PCR reads, gives a single entry per CDR3 protein. The sample lists hundreds of thousands of distinct CDR3 sequences, roughly 27% occurring once. These receptors have no identified antigens. Sample: blood. Receptor source: a girl between 10 and 17 years old with multiple sclerosis.

CDR3 sequence reads: CASSLGTGWILSTEAFF. CDR3 bases: TGTGCCAGCAGCTTGGGGACAGGGTGGATCCTGAGCACTGAAGCTTTCTTT. The chain joins TRBV11-2 to TRBJ1-1; 9 bases are a match to TRBD1. The CDR3 has 17 amino acids. Germline-derived CDR1 and CDR2 are SGHAT and FQNNGV. The junction had 12 bases not matched to a gene; V was cut back by 3 bases and J by 4 bases.

About this clonotype: A much larger clone lies one base from this, so it may be a read error. V and J are TRBV6-5 and TRBJ2-5; no definite D call. This CDR3 is built from 15 residues. V lost 0 bases and J 5 bases, leaving 13 bases between the germline ends. Germline CDR1 and CDR2: MNHEY and SVGAGI. The CDR3, as DNA: TGTGCCAGCAGTTACTCAACGAATGCCAGGGAGACCCAGTACTTC. Its protein is CASSYSTNARETQYF.

V is TRBV10-3 and J is TRBJ2-5; D unclear. Trimming left V 4 bases short and J 4 bases short, with 10 bases between. This CDR3 spans 13 amino acids. Germline V lookup: CDR1 ENHRY, CDR2 SYGVKD. The CDR3 DNA reads as TGTGCCATCAGTGGGGCGGCCCGAGAGACCCAGTACTTC. It encodes CAISGAARETQYF.

The CDR3 nucleotides read TGTGCCAGCAGCCAGATGTCGGGGGGACTGACTGGGGCCAACGTCCTGACTTTC. Translation: CASSQMSGGLTGANVLTF. The rearrangement uses TRBV3-1 and TRBJ2-6; 7 positions match TRBD2. The ends lost 3 bases at V and 2 bases at J; junction bases unmatched: 10. The CDR3 has 18 residues. Germline CDR1 reads LGHDT; CDR2 reads YNNKEL (reference sequence).

The J gene is TRBJ1-2, the V gene TRBV7-2, with 7 bases matching TRBD1. CDR1 and CDR2 from the germline V gene are SGHTA and FQGNSA. J gave up 6 bases and V 1 base, and 11 bases lay outside the gene matches. CDR3 length equals 16 residues. The CDR3 nucleotides are TGTGCCAGCAGCTTAGTCGGGACAGCGGCTAATGATGGCTACACCTTC. This translates into CASSLVGTAANDGYTF. The whole variable domain, filled in from reference TRBV7-2 and TRBJ1-2, reads GAGVSQSPSNKVTEKGKDVELRCDPISGHTALYWYRQSLGQGLEFLIYFQGNSAPDKSGLPSDRFSAERTGGSVSTLTIQRTQQEDSAVYLCASSLVGTAANDGYTFGSGTRLTVV.

The chain has TRBV15 and TRBJ2-3; D unresolved. The CDR3 length is 17 residues. Trimming took off 1 base at V and 0 bases at J, with 14 bases between the two ends. Germline V gene sequence: CDR1 LNHNV, CDR2 YYDKDF (reference sequence). The CDR3 region has the DNA TGTGCCACCAGCAGAGCGTTTGTCGGAACTAGCACAGATACGCAGTATTTT. Translation gives CATSRAFVGTSTDTQYF.

This clonotype was counted only a few times. This chain joins TRBV9 and TRBJ2-7; TRBD2 might be the D (6 bases). The CDR3 is 14 residues long. Per the germline V gene, CDR1 is SGDLS and CDR2 is YYNGEE. V lost 0 bases and J lost 2, with 9 bases in between. CDR3: CASSVAGETYEQYF. DNA of the CDR3: TGTGCCAGCAGCGTAGCGGGAGAGACCTACGAGCAGTACTTC.